This is a list of T cell receptor beta chains from one sample in a study of cytomegalovirus exposure and HLA in healthy donors. Here immunoSEQ multiplex PCR was the method, and the copy in TCRdb shows in-frame clones only, minus some. Of under 200,000 clones in the sample, around 81% were seen once. The source material was PBMCs. These receptors originate from a man aged 35 to 55 in good health and CMV-seronegative. CDR3s include the opening cysteine and the closing phenylalanine or tryptophan.

J	V	CDR3
TRBJ1-6	TRBV5-5	CASSPTGSPGSPLHF
TRBJ2-2	TRBV18	CASSPTSGPTNTGELFF
TRBJ2-1	TRBV9	CASSVERGGLPQQFF
TRBJ1-1	TRBV14	CASSQVRGEAFF
TRBJ2-7	TRBV10-1	CASSDHRQANREQYF
TRBJ2-1	TRBV18	CASSPRAGDEQFF
TRBJ1-4	TRBV7-9	CASSAPGQLNEKLFF
TRBJ2-6	TRBV4-3	CASSPRTYQANVLTF
TRBJ2-5	TRBV29-1	CSSVGGRGIETQYF
TRBJ2-3	TRBV7-3	CASSLIGGTGADTQYF
TRBJ1-5	TRBV7-8	CASSLAGGGRQPQHF
TRBJ2-5	TRBV10-1	CASSDEEAQYF
TRBJ1-2	TRBV5-4	CASSRGVTIYGYTF
TRBJ1-1	TRBV7-8	CASGGGWNTEAFF
TRBJ2-3	TRBV18	CASSPPGTRRTDTQYF
TRBJ2-1	TRBV7-6	CASRPRQGSAYNEQFF
TRBJ1-3	TRBV19	CASSIGRTNTIYF
TRBJ1-1	TRBV6-5	CASSRTGLNTEAFF
TRBJ2-6	TRBV5-1	CASSTGSGANVLTF
TRBJ1-2	TRBV20-1	CSAGRPQGYTF
TRBJ1-6	TRBV6-1	CASSEVTGGSPLHF
TRBJ1-3	TRBV5-1	CASSLEGAVLSGNTIYF
TRBJ2-7	TRBV5-1	CASSTTSGGNYEQYF
.	TRBV6-1	CATWGEFPYEQYF
TRBJ1-2	TRBV18	CASSPSAGVDYGYTF
TRBJ2-5	TRBV9	CASSLGTSGGWGEQYF
TRBJ2-2	TRBV30	CAWSPDKEAGELFF
TRBJ2-5	TRBV18	CASSPSGGRETQYF
TRBJ2-1	TRBV6-1	CAIQKGGTPYNEQFF
TRBJ1-4	TRBV4-3	CASSQDSGAGEKLFF
TRBJ2-3	TRBV7-2	CASSRTGGQDTQYF
TRBJ1-2	TRBV5-6	CASSPRGGWVNGYTF
TRBJ2-1	TRBV19	CASSIQEGSEQFF
TRBJ1-4	TRBV10-3	CAISESEGQGGKLFF
TRBJ1-1	TRBV19	CASSTLTGLNTEAFF
TRBJ1-2	TRBV19	CASSVAGVGGYTF
TRBJ1-1	TRBV5-1	CASSPGTNSNTEAFF
TRBJ2-2	TRBV9	CASSVDTSGTGELFF
TRBJ2-1	TRBV5-1	CASSPGSGNEQFF
TRBJ2-7	TRBV7-8	CASSLDRAYEQYF
TRBJ2-7	TRBV9	CASSFGLANPYEQYF
TRBJ2-1	TRBV29-1	CSGKDRTNEQFF
TRBJ1-4	TRBV7-9	CASSLAGAREKLFF
TRBJ1-2	TRBV4-1	CASSQENQRGAAGYTF
TRBJ1-5	TRBV10-3	CASRKGQGEDQPQHF
TRBJ2-7	TRBV7-9	CASSLGQWGHEQYF
TRBJ2-3	TRBV4-3	CASSQNRADTQYF
TRBJ2-4	TRBV10-2	CASFGSGGLNIQYF
TRBJ1-1	TRBV5-4	CASSFMNTEAFF
TRBJ1-2	TRBV19	CASSYNKRYGYTF
TRBJ2-5	TRBV7-2	CASNDNGETQYF
TRBJ2-3	TRBV12-5	CASGLGTSDTDTQYF
TRBJ2-1	TRBV7-9	CASSSRAGSYNEQFF
TRBJ1-1	TRBV7-2	CASSQDRDHSHTEAFF
TRBJ1-3	TRBV10-3	CAISGSDRDSAGNTIYF
TRBJ2-7	TRBV6-5	CASRTGYEQYF
TRBJ1-6	TRBV19	CASSTTPGGGLYSYNSPLHF
TRBJ1-1	TRBV7-2	CASSKDSLNTEAFF
TRBJ2-1	TRBV5-1	CASSPWTSDSYNEQFF